This T cell receptor beta chain stems from a study of blood T cells in healthy people across ages. General study results and limits: The CMV status of each donor remained undetermined, and this could have confounded shifts in expanded clonotypes.

Primed by a sample-barcoded 5' primer and a J-beta primer mix, a second PCR proceeded for 7 to 11 cycles. Every cDNA molecule carried a tag from a template-switch adaptor bearing 12 random nucleotides. CDR3-containing paired-end reads numbering at least 2.5 million came from each sample. TCRdb passed the 5' RACE reads through MiXCR, listing each CDR3 protein once. The profile shows hundreds of thousands of distinct CDR3 sequences, roughly 64% of them singletons. Notes on this clonotype: Its antigen remains unidentified.

This receptor was obtained from a man aged 25-45 years in good health. Material for sequencing was blood.

The CDR3 bases are TGTGCCAGCAGCCAAGATCTCGCTAACTATGGCTACACCTTC. Translation: CASSQDLANYGYTF. The chain couples TRBV3-1 to TRBJ1-2; D gene uncertain. This CDR3 has 14 amino acids. The ends were cut back, 0 bases at V and 0 bases at J, with 5 bases in the middle. Looked up from germline, CDR1 is LGHDT and CDR2 is YNNKEL (reference sequence).